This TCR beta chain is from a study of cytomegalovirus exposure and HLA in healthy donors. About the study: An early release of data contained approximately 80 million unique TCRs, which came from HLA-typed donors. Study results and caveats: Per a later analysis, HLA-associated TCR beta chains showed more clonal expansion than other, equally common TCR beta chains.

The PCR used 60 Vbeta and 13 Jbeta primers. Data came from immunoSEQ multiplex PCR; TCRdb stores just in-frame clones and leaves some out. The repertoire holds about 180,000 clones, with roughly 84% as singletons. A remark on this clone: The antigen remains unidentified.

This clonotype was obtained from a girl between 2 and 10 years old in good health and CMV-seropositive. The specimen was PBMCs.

The CDR3: CASSQDRSEYEQYF. The CDR3 DNA reads as TGCGCCAGCAGCCAAGATCGTTCCGAGTACGAGCAGTACTTC. The chain recombines TRBV4-1 with TRBJ2-7; D gene ambiguous. Germline loops: CDR1 MGHRA, CDR2 YSYEKL. Trimming stripped 0 bases from V and 4 bases from J, with 10 bases between. This CDR3 contains 14 residues.